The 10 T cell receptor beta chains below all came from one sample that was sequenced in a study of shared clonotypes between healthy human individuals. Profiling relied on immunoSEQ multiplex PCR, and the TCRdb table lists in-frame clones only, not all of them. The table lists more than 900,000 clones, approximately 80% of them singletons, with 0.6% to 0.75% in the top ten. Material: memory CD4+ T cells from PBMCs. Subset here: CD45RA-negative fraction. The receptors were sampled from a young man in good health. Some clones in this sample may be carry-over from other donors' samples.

DNA for the CDR3: TGTGCCAGTAGGGGACTAGCGGGTCCCTCGGCCTACAATGAGCAGTTCTTC. Protein: CASRGLAGPSAYNEQFF. The V gene is TRBV19, the J gene TRBJ2-1; 12 bases fit TRBD2. The CDR3 runs 17 residues. Germline V lookup: CDR1 LNHDA, CDR2 SQIVND (reference sequence). The ends lost 6 bases at V and 2 bases at J; junction bases unmatched: 8.

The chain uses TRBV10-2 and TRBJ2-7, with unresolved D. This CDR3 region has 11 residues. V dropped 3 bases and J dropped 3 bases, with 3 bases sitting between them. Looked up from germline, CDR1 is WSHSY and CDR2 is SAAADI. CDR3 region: CASSDVYEQYF. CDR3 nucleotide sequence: TGCGCCAGCAGTGACGTCTACGAGCAGTACTTC.

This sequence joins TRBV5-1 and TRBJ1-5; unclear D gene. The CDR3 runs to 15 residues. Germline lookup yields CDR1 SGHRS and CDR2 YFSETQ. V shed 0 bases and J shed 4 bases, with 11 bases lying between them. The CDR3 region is CASSLGDIPNQPQHF. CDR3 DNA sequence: TGCGCCAGCAGCTTGGGAGACATACCTAATCAGCCCCAGCATTTT.

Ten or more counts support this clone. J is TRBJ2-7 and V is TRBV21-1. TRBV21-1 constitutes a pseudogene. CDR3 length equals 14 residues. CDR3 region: CASSNLGPNYEQYF. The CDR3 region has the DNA TGTGCCAGCAGCAACCTCGGGCCAAACTACGAGCAGTACTTC.

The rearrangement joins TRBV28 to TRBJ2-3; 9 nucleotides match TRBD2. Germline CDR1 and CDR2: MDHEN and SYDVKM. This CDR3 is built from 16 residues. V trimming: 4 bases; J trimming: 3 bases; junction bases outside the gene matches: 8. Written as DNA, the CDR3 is TGTGCCAGCAGTTCCCCTAGCGGGACCTATACAGATACGCAGTATTTT. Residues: CASSSPSGTYTDTQYF.

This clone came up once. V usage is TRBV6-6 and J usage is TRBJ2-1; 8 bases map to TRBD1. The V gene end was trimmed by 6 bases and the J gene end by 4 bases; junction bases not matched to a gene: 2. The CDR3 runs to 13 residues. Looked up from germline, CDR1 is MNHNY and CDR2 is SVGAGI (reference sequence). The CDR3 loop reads CASRRDRYNEQFF. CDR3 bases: TGTGCCAGCAGACGGGACAGGTACAATGAGCAGTTCTTC.

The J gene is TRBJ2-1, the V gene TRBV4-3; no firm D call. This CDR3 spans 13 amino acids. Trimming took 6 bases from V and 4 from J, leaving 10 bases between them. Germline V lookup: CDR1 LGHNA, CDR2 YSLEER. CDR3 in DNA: TGCGCCAGCAGTCATTCGGTTTACAATGAGCAGTTCTTC. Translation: CASSHSVYNEQFF.

CDR3: CASSPGHILTSSGNTIYF. As DNA, the CDR3 is TGTGCCAGCAGCCCAGGACATATTCTAACCTCCTCTGGAAACACCATATATTTT. The gene calls are TRBV4-2 and TRBJ1-3; D possibly corresponds to TRBD1 (5 bases). CDR3 length: 18 residues. Trimming shortened V by 4 bases and J by 0 bases, and 19 bases separated the two germline ends. Germline lookup yields CDR1 LGHNA and CDR2 YNFKEQ.

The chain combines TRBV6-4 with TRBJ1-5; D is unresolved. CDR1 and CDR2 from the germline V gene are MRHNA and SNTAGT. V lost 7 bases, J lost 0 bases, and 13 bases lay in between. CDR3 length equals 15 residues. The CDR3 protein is CASTSTAYSNQPQHF. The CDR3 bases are TGTGCCAGCACCTCGACGGCGTATAGCAATCAGCCCCAGCATTTT.

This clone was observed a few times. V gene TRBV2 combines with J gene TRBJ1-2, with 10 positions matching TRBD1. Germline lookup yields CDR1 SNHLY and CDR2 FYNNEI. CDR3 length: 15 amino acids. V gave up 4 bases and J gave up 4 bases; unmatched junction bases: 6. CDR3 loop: CASSVSGTGAYGYTF. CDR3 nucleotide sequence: TGTGCCAGCAGTGTATCCGGGACAGGGGCCTATGGCTACACCTTC. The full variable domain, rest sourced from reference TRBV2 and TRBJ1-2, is EPEVTQTPSHQVTQMGQEVILRCVPISNHLYFYWYRQILGQKVEFLVSFYNNEISEKSEIFDDQFSVERPDGSNFTLKIRSTKLEDSAMYFCASSVSGTGAYGYTFGSGTRLTVV.